This is a list of T cell receptor beta chains from one sample in a study of blood T cell repertoires in COVID-19. Assay: immunoSEQ multiplex PCR; the TCRdb copy retains only in-frame clones and omits some. The sample holds about 300,000 clones; about 83% are singletons and the top ten take about 1.2%. Sequences were obtained from peripheral blood. The receptors were gathered from a woman aged 50 to 65 with acute or convalescent COVID-19. The CDR3 runs from the conserved cysteine through the conserved F or W. D genes are given only for firm matches. Expanded clones are given a class, and other clones once, few, many or no size at all.

D gene	CDR3 length	J gene	clone size	V gene	CDR3 DNA	CDR3 protein
-	12	TRBJ2-7	-	TRBV7-9	TGTGCCAGCAGCCCCCGTATCTACGAGCAGTACTTC	CASSPRIYEQYF
-	13	TRBJ1-2	few	TRBV13	TGTGCCAGCAGCTCGGGACTCGGCTATGGCTACACCTTC	CASSSGLGYGYTF
TRBD1	15	TRBJ1-2	-	TRBV4-3	TGCGCCAGCAGCCAGGACAGGGAAACTCTGTTGGGCTACACCTTC	CASSQDRETLLGYTF
TRBD2	15	TRBJ2-3	-	TRBV10-3	TGTGCCATCAGTGCCCTCAGCGGGGGGGCCGATACGCAGTATTTT	CAISALSGGADTQYF
-	14	TRBJ2-5	once	TRBV7-3	TGTGCCAGCAGCTTAATTGGGGGGCAAGAGACCCAGTACTTC	CASSLIGGQETQYF
TRBD1	17	TRBJ2-4	-	TRBV18	TGTGCCAGCTCACTATCCGGGACAGGGAAGAAAAAAAACATTCAGTACTTC	CASSLSGTGKKKNIQYF
-	16	TRBJ1-2	-	TRBV6-6	TGTGCCAGCAGTTACGGGGGGGATATCTCTAACTATGGCTACACCTTC	CASSYGGDISNYGYTF
TRBD1	14	TRBJ1-6	few	TRBV2	TGTGCCAGCAGTGTGCGACAGGGATATTCACCCCTCCACTTT	CASSVRQGYSPLHF
TRBD2	16	TRBJ2-2	-	TRBV5-1	TGCGCCAGCAGCCTGACTAGCGGGAGCCCCACCGGGGAGCTGTTTTTT	CASSLTSGSPTGELFF
TRBD1	15	TRBJ2-7	few	TRBV25-1	TGTGCCAGCAGTGATCCCGGGACAGGGGACTTGGAGCAGTACTTC	CASSDPGTGDLEQYF
TRBD1	14	TRBJ2-3	-	TRBV5-1	TGCGCCAGCAGCCCCGGGACAGGGAGAGATACGCAGTATTTT	CASSPGTGRDTQYF
-	13	TRBJ2-2	-	TRBV30	TGTGCCTGCCTTACAGGGAACACCGGGGAGCTGTTTTTT	CACLTGNTGELFF
-	12	TRBJ1-1	-	TRBV29-1	TGCAGCTCCCGACAGGAGACGGCCGAAGCTTTCTTT	CSSRQETAEAFF
TRBD1	15	TRBJ2-3	-	TRBV3-1/TRBV3-2	TGTGCCAGCAGCACCCGACAGGGAGTCGCAGATACGCAGTATTTT	CASSTRQGVADTQYF
-	14	TRBJ1-2	-	TRBV5-1	TGCGCCAGCAGCCTGAACATGAATGACTATGGCTACACCTTC	CASSLNMNDYGYTF
-	12	TRBJ1-5	-	TRBV30	TGTGCCTGGGGATATAGCAATCAGCCCCAGCATTTT	CAWGYSNQPQHF
-	15	TRBJ1-2	-	TRBV7-9	TGTGCCAGCAGCCGGACGGTGGGAGCTAACTATGGCTACACCTTC	CASSRTVGANYGYTF
TRBD1	14	TRBJ1-1	-	TRBV25-1	TGTGCCAGCAGTGGATCACAGGGGATCAGTGAAGCTTTCTTT	CASSGSQGISEAFF
-	15	TRBJ2-2	-	TRBV7-8	TGTGCCAGCAGCTTAGCGGGCTTTACTGGCGGGGAGCTGTTTTTT	CASSLAGFTGGELFF
-	15	TRBJ1-1	-	TRBV5-6	TGTGCCAGCAGCTCCAGGCGGGGACCGGTTGGGGAAGCTTTCTTT	CASSSRRGPVGEAFF
TRBD1	13	TRBJ1-1	-	TRBV3-1/TRBV3-2	TGTGCCAGCAGCTACAGGGGGCAAACTGAAGCTTTCTTT	CASSYRGQTEAFF
-	14	TRBJ2-7	-	TRBV4-3	TGCGCCAGCAGCCAAGGAGGGAGCCAGGGGGAGCAGTACTTC	CASSQGGSQGEQYF
-	18	TRBJ2-1	-	TRBV5-1	TGCGCCAGCAGCTCCCTTGGGGCAGGGGATAGCTCCTACAATGAGCAGTTCTTC	CASSSLGAGDSSYNEQFF
-	14	TRBJ2-3	once	TRBV2	TGTGCCAGCACCTTAGTGTTTAGCACAGATACGCAGTATTTT	CASTLVFSTDTQYF
TRBD1	15	TRBJ1-1	once	TRBV5-6	TGTGCCAGCAGCTCGCTACAGGGGTCGAATACTGAAGCTTTCTTT	CASSSLQGSNTEAFF
TRBD1	14	TRBJ1-2	-	TRBV18	TGTGCCAGCTCACCGGCGACAGGGGGCGACGGCTACACCTTC	CASSPATGGDGYTF
-	15	TRBJ2-5	once	TRBV11-2	TGTGCCAGCAGCCTCCTCCTGGGGCAACAAGAGACCCAGTACTTC	CASSLLLGQQETQYF
TRBD2	16	TRBJ2-1	-	TRBV4-2	TGTGCCAGCAGCCAACCGACTAGCGGGAAAGCAAATGAGCAGTTCTTC	CASSQPTSGKANEQFF
-	14	TRBJ1-6	-	TRBV6-5	TGTGCCAGCAGTTTGGACAGTGGGGTATCACCCCTCCACTTT	CASSLDSGVSPLHF
TRBD1	15	TRBJ2-5	-	TRBV9	TGTGCCAGCAGCGTATCACAGGGGCATGTAGAGACCCAGTACTTC	CASSVSQGHVETQYF
TRBD1	14	TRBJ2-7	-	TRBV7-3	TGTGCCAGCAGCGCCCTTATCACAGGGGGCGAGCAGTACTTC	CASSALITGGEQYF
TRBD2	14	TRBJ2-5	-	TRBV9	TGTGCCAGCAGCGTAAACGGCGGGAGTAGGGTCCAGTACTTC	CASSVNGGSRVQYF
-	12	TRBJ2-3	-	TRBV18	TGTGCCAGCTCACCAGAGCAAAATACGCAGTATTTT	CASSPEQNTQYF
TRBD1	13	TRBJ1-1	-	TRBV10-3	TGTGCCATCAACGGACAGGGGGGTACTGAAGCTTTCTTT	CAINGQGGTEAFF
-	14	TRBJ1-2	once	TRBV10-3	TGTGCCATCAGTGACTACGGGAGGGCCTATGGCTACACCTTC	CAISDYGRAYGYTF
TRBD1	15	TRBJ1-1	-	TRBV6-5	TGTGCCAGCAGTTTTCTGGGACAGAGTAACACTGAAGCTTTCTTT	CASSFLGQSNTEAFF
-	15	TRBJ1-1	-	TRBV7-2	TGTGCCAGCAGCTTAGGTCGGGGGTGGGGCACTGAAGCTTTCTTT	CASSLGRGWGTEAFF
-	14	TRBJ1-2	-	TRBV6-4	TGTGCCAGCAGTGACCTTGGGGGAGGAGGAGGCTACACCTTC	CASSDLGGGGGYTF
-	14	TRBJ2-1	-	TRBV7-3	TGTGCCAGCAGCGTGACCCACGGAGATAATGAGCAGTTCTTC	CASSVTHGDNEQFF
-	13	TRBJ2-3	-	TRBV10-2	TGCGCCAGCAGTATGGCGAGGACAGATACGCAGTATTTT	CASSMARTDTQYF
-	13	TRBJ1-1	-	TRBV7-9	TGTGCCAGCAGCTTGGAGGGGCCGGGGGGAGCTTTCTTT	CASSLEGPGGAFF
-	15	TRBJ1-2	once	TRBV6-4	TGTGCCAGCAGTAGGGGCCTCCAAGGGAACTATGGCTACACCTTC	CASSRGLQGNYGYTF
TRBD1	15	TRBJ1-4	-	TRBV3-1/TRBV3-2	TGTGCCAGCAGCCCTGCGGGACAGGATAATGAAAAACTGTTTTTT	CASSPAGQDNEKLFF
TRBD2	15	TRBJ2-4	-	TRBV5-5	TGTGCCAGCAGCTTGAGCGGGGGCCCTAAAAACATTCAGTACTTC	CASSLSGGPKNIQYF
-	14	TRBJ1-6	-	TRBV6-5	TGTGCCAGCAGTAAGGCGGCCTATAATTCACCCCTCCACTTT	CASSKAAYNSPLHF
-	14	TRBJ1-1	-	TRBV21-1	TGTGCCAGCAGCGGACCCTCGATGGAGGGGGAAGCTTTCTTT	CASSGPSMEGEAFF
TRBD1	15	TRBJ1-2	-	TRBV9	TGTGCCAGCAGCGAATCCGGGACAGGAGTTTATGGCTACACCTTC	CASSESGTGVYGYTF
TRBD1	14	TRBJ1-4	-	TRBV6-5	TGTGCCAGCAGGTCCGGGACAGGGGATGAAAAACTGTTTTTT	CASRSGTGDEKLFF
TRBD1	15	TRBJ1-2	-	TRBV5-1	TGCGCCAGCAGCGATGGACAGGGGTGGAACTATGGCTACACCTTC	CASSDGQGWNYGYTF
-	14	TRBJ2-3	-	TRBV30	TGTGCCTGGAGAGTCGGCAGGGGTACAGATACGCAGTATTTT	CAWRVGRGTDTQYF
TRBD1	12	TRBJ1-2	-	TRBV30	TGTGCCTTCGGGACAGGGGGCCGTGGCTACACCTTC	CAFGTGGRGYTF
-	15	TRBJ1-1	-	TRBV5-1	TGCGCCAGCAGATGGACGGGATTTGAGGACACTGAAGCTTTCTTT	CASRWTGFEDTEAFF
TRBD1	12	TRBJ1-1	-	TRBV6-5	TGTGCCAGCAGGGGGACAGTAGTTGAAGCTTTCTTT	CASRGTVVEAFF
TRBD1	13	TRBJ1-5	-	TRBV6-6	TGTGCCAGCAGTGACAGGGAAGGACAGCCCCAGCATTTT	CASSDREGQPQHF
TRBD2	15	TRBJ2-3	many	TRBV24-1	TGTGCCACCAGCATTTCTAGCGGGGGGGCAGATACGCAGTATTTT	CATSISSGGADTQYF
TRBD2	16	TRBJ2-3	-	TRBV3-1/TRBV3-2	TGTGCCAGCAGCCCCTTAGCGGGGGGGGACACAGATACGCAGTATTTT	CASSPLAGGDTDTQYF
TRBD1	16	TRBJ1-1	-	TRBV18	TGTGCCAGCTCACCCACAGGGGGAAGTACGGGGACTGAAGCTTTCTTT	CASSPTGGSTGTEAFF
TRBD1	18	TRBJ1-1	-	TRBV5-5	TGTGCCAGCAGCTCCGGGGTGGGGACAGGGGGCTTGAGGACTGAAGCTTTCTTT	CASSSGVGTGGLRTEAFF